One sample yielded the 26 T cell receptor beta chains listed below, sequenced in a study of shared clonotypes between healthy human individuals. Repertoires were generated with immunoSEQ multiplex PCR, while TCRdb's copy carries only in-frame clones and drops some. The sample holds 2 million or so clones, 85% to 95% seen once. Sample: naive CD4+ T cells sorted from blood. Subset: CD45RA+ positively selected. The receptors stem from a man aged 18 to 30 in good health.

In this sample, this clone turned up once. This chain connects TRBV5-4 to TRBJ1-2, with D perhaps matching TRBD1 (6 bases). V gave up 3 bases and J gave up 3 bases, with 12 bases separating them. The CDR3 extends over 14 amino acids. Germline CDR1 and CDR2: SGHNT and YYREEE (reference sequence). The chain's CDR3 is CASSSQGLDYGYTF. In DNA form, the CDR3 reads TGTGCCAGCAGCTCGCAGGGGTTGGACTATGGCTACACCTTC.

The chain carries TRBV4-1 and TRBJ2-3, with D maybe TRBD1 (6 bases). The germline gives CDR1 MGHRA, CDR2 YSYEKL. The CDR3 has 16 amino acids. The ends were cut back, 3 bases at V and 0 bases at J, with 13 bases in the middle. The CDR3 loop is CASSHIRTVSTDTQYF. In DNA form, the CDR3 reads TGCGCCAGCAGCCATATAAGGACAGTCAGCACAGATACGCAGTATTTT.

This sequence joins TRBV11-2 and TRBJ1-2, with TRBD1 matching 9 bases. In germline, CDR1 is SGHAT, CDR2 FQNNGV. This CDR3 has 17 residues. The V and J ends lost 5 bases and 6 bases, in that order; junction bases with no gene match: 16. DNA of the CDR3: TGTGCCAGCAGCCGCCGGACAGGGGTGGGAGGGGTTGATGGCTACACCTTC. This translates into CASSRRTGVGGVDGYTF.

The V and J genes are TRBV7-8 and TRBJ2-7; possible D gene TRBD2, 6 bases. This CDR3 spans 12 amino acids. In germline, CDR1 is SGHVS, CDR2 FQNEAQ. V lost 5 bases, J lost 6 bases, and 11 bases lay in between. This CDR3 is CASSPVGGEQYF. The CDR3 region has the DNA TGTGCCAGCAGCCCAGTGGGGGGCGAGCAGTACTTC.

V and J are TRBV25-1 and TRBJ2-7, with 8 bases aligning to TRBD1. From germline, CDR1 is MGHDK and CDR2 SYGVNS. This CDR3 spans 16 amino acids. Unmatched junction bases numbered 12, after V lost 4 bases and J lost 4 bases. Here the CDR3 DNA reads TGTGCCAGCAGTGCCGACAGGGGTCTAGGGGGATACGAGCAGTACTTC. It codes for CASSADRGLGGYEQYF.

CDR3 sequence: CASSESGVLGYTF. In DNA, the CDR3 is TGTGCCAGCAGTGAATCAGGGGTCTTGGGCTACACCTTC. The chain combines TRBV25-1 with TRBJ1-2; D is perhaps TRBD1 (6 bases). This CDR3 contains 13 residues. The V end lost 1 base, the J end lost 8 bases, and 11 bases lay between the germline ends. From germline, CDR1 is MGHDK and CDR2 SYGVNS.

The rearrangement joins TRBV10-3 to TRBJ2-4; D may be TRBD1 (5 bases). Trimming removed 7 bases from V and 5 bases from J, with 9 bases in between. CDR1 is ENHRY and CDR2 is SYGVKD in the germline V gene. There are 12 residues in the CDR3. The CDR3 nucleotides are TGTGCCATCAAAGGGGCCGAAAACATTCAGTACTTC. Amino acids: CAIKGAENIQYF.

The table lists this clone with a count of one. This chain links TRBV5-6 with TRBJ1-2; D gene ambiguous. Trimming cost V 3 bases and J 7 bases, with 16 bases left between them. This CDR3 region has 14 residues. Germline assignment: CDR1 SGHDT and CDR2 YYEEEE. The DNA for the CDR3 is TGTGCCAGCAGCTGGACCGGGGATTACGGTGGCTACACCTTC. Its translation: CASSWTGDYGGYTF.

The genes are TRBV30 and TRBJ1-4, with D maybe TRBD1 (5 bases). CDR1 is GTSNPN and CDR2 is SVGIG in the germline V gene (reference sequence). The CDR3 consists of 16 residues. V lost 2 bases and J lost 0, with 13 bases in between. The CDR3 nucleotides read TGTGCCTGGAGTCGACAGAAAATCGCAACTAATGAAAAACTGTTTTTT. Encoded protein: CAWSRQKIATNEKLFF.

The gene calls are TRBV29-1 and TRBJ2-7; D call uncertain. This CDR3 has 11 amino acids. V lost 7 bases, J lost 1 base, and 8 bases lay in between. The V gene's germline CDR1 is SQVTM and CDR2 ANQGSEA. The CDR3 reads CSAFLSYEQYF. As DNA, the CDR3 is TGCAGCGCCTTCTTGTCCTACGAGCAGTACTTC.

This chain uses TRBV6-5 with TRBJ2-1; D remains ambiguous. Germline values: CDR1 MNHEY, CDR2 SVGAGI. V was cut by 2 bases and J by 8 bases, with 4 bases left in between. The CDR3 runs to 11 residues. Written as DNA, the CDR3 is TGTGCCAGCAGTTACAAGGATGAGCAGTTCTTC. Its translation: CASSYKDEQFF.

The V call is TRBV7-9, the J call TRBJ2-5; 13 positions match TRBD2. J gave up 4 bases and V 6 bases, and 17 bases lay outside the gene matches. The CDR3 covers 19 residues. Looked up from germline, CDR1 is SEHNR and CDR2 is FQNEAQ (reference sequence). CDR3 in DNA: TGTGCCAGCAGTACGGGACTAGCGGGATTCTTTGGGGGTGGAGAGACCCAGTACTTC. Translated: CASSTGLAGFFGGGETQYF.

The chain links TRBV7-3 to TRBJ2-7, with TRBD2 matching 7 bases. The CDR3 contains 15 residues. Germline CDR1 SGHTA, CDR2 FQGTGA. J was trimmed by 3 bases and V by 5 bases; bases with no gene match: 10. The CDR3 region is CASSLQRGPLYEQYF. The CDR3 DNA reads as TGTGCCAGCAGCCTCCAGCGGGGTCCTCTCTACGAGCAGTACTTC.

Regarding this clone: Distinct nucleotide sequences in the sample also encode this CDR3. This chain uses TRBV10-3 with TRBJ2-7; unclear D gene. Trimming removed 3 bases at V and 6 bases at J, with 6 bases between. Germline CDR1 and CDR2: ENHRY and SYGVKD. This CDR3 has 11 amino acids. The CDR3 protein is CAISEGSEQYF. DNA for the CDR3: TGTGCCATCAGTGAAGGTTCCGAGCAGTACTTC.

The chain couples TRBV28 to TRBJ2-2; D not resolved. The CDR3 spans 13 residues. Deletions cut 2 bases from V and 6 bases from J, with 7 bases between. The germline V gene encodes CDR1 MDHEN and CDR2 SYDVKM. The CDR3: CASSLSAAGELFF. The CDR3, as DNA: TGTGCCAGCAGTTTAAGTGCAGCCGGGGAGCTGTTTTTT.

The V and J genes are TRBV27 and TRBJ2-7; 12 bases agree with TRBD1. With V trimmed by 1 base and J by 5 bases, 3 bases remained unmatched. The germline V gene encodes CDR1 MNHEY and CDR2 SMNVEV (reference sequence). CDR3 length: 15 residues. This CDR3 reads CASSLWGQGANEQYF. The CDR3 bases are TGTGCCAGCAGTTTATGGGGACAGGGGGCCAACGAGCAGTACTTC.

The chain uses TRBV5-1 and TRBJ1-1; perhaps TRBD1 as D (5 bases). CDR3 size: 13 residues. Per the germline V gene, CDR1 is SGHRS and CDR2 is YFSETQ. Trimming cost V 4 bases and J 4 bases, with 11 bases left between them. The CDR3 reads CASSPQEFTEAFF. DNA for the CDR3: TGCGCCAGCAGCCCACAGGAGTTCACTGAAGCTTTCTTT.

The chain links TRBV7-2 to TRBJ1-1; the D gene is possibly TRBD1 (5 bases). The V and J ends lost 2 bases and 0 bases respectively, with 16 bases between them. In germline, CDR1 is SGHTA, CDR2 FQGNSA. This CDR3 is 17 amino acids long. CDR3 bases: TGTGCCAGCAGCTTACTTCCGGGGCTCACGATGAACACTGAAGCTTTCTTT. Amino acids: CASSLLPGLTMNTEAFF.

The rearrangement joins TRBV7-2 to TRBJ2-1; a weak D match, TRBD1 (6 bases). Per germline, CDR1 SGHTA and CDR2 FQGNSA. The V end was cut by 3 bases, the J end by 4 bases, with 16 bases between. The CDR3 is 16 amino acids. The CDR3 sequence is CASSLGAGPPYNEQFF. The CDR3 DNA reads TGTGCCAGCAGCTTGGGGGCTGGCCCTCCGTACAATGAGCAGTTCTTC. Using reference TRBV7-2 and TRBJ2-1 for the parts outside the CDR3, the full variable domain is GAGVSQSPSNKVTEKGKDVELRCDPISGHTALYWYRQSLGQGLEFLIYFQGNSAPDKSGLPSDRFSAERTGGSVSTLTIQRTQQEDSAVYLCASSLGAGPPYNEQFFGPGTRLTVL.

As to this clone: The sample holds other DNA sequences that translate to the same CDR3. This chain connects TRBV5-1 to TRBJ2-5; D may match TRBD1 or TRBD2 (5 bases each). The V and J ends lost 2 bases and 2 bases respectively, with 10 bases between them. Per the germline V gene, CDR1 is SGHRS and CDR2 is YFSETQ. CDR3 size: 14 residues. In nucleotides, the CDR3 is TGCGCCAGCAGCTTAGGGACGGTTCAAGAGACCCAGTACTTC. Residues: CASSLGTVQETQYF.

On this clone itself: This sample includes further DNA sequences coding for the same CDR3. The chain recombines TRBV5-1 with TRBJ2-7; 7 bases fit TRBD1. V dropped 1 base and J dropped 4; count of bases not matched to a gene: 5. Per germline, CDR1 SGHRS and CDR2 YFSETQ. CDR3 size: 14 residues. The CDR3, as DNA: TGCGCCAGCAGCTTGACGGGACAGACGTACGAGCAGTACTTC. This encodes CASSLTGQTYEQYF.

The J gene is TRBJ2-3, the V gene TRBV27; D not resolved. V lost 5 bases and J lost 2, with 11 bases in between. The CDR3 consists of 14 residues. Germline values: CDR1 MNHEY, CDR2 SMNVEV (reference sequence). CDR3 bases: TGTGCCAGCAGTCGTGGCTACCCCACAGATACGCAGTATTTT. It translates to CASSRGYPTDTQYF.

The chain links TRBV7-2 to TRBJ1-6; TRBD1 might be the D (5 bases). With 2 bases removed from V and 15 bases from J, the gap between germline ends came to 17 bases. CDR1 and CDR2 (germline): SGHTA, FQGNSA. This CDR3 spans 14 amino acids. The CDR3 nucleotides are TGTGCCAGCAGCTTACCCCCCCAGGTTAGGGGCCTCCACTTT. Protein product: CASSLPPQVRGLHF.

The J gene is TRBJ2-3, the V gene TRBV7-2, with 9 bases fitting TRBD2. With 3 bases clipped from V and 3 bases from J, the junction kept 1 base outside the gene matches. Germline loops: CDR1 SGHTA, CDR2 FQGNSA. This CDR3 is built from 14 residues. The CDR3 DNA follows: TGTGCCAGCAGCTTGAGCGGGAGGACAGATACGCAGTATTTT. Translated, it gives CASSLSGRTDTQYF. The entire variable domain, with the rest obtained from reference TRBV7-2 and TRBJ2-3, is as follows: GAGVSQSPSNKVTEKGKDVELRCDPISGHTALYWYRQSLGQGLEFLIYFQGNSAPDKSGLPSDRFSAERTGGSVSTLTIQRTQQEDSAVYLCASSLSGRTDTQYFGPGTRLTVL.

This clone was detected only once. J is TRBJ2-5 and V is TRBV30; no clear D. V lost 0 bases to trimming and J lost 4 bases, with 9 bases between them. This CDR3 is 13 amino acids long. The germline V gene has CDR1 GTSNPN and CDR2 SVGIG (reference sequence). DNA of the CDR3: TGTGCCTGGAGTGTAAGTTTTCTAGAGACCCAGTACTTC. Amino acids: CAWSVSFLETQYF.

Here the CDR3 DNA reads TGTGCCAGCTCACTGGGACAGCTGAGCTCCTACGAGCAGTACTTC. It translates to CASSLGQLSSYEQYF. V usage is TRBV18 and J usage is TRBJ2-7; TRBD1 matches 7 bases. Germline V lookup: CDR1 KGHSH, CDR2 LQKENI. The CDR3 is 15 amino acids. The V segment lost 4 bases and the J segment 0 bases; nucleotides outside the gene matches: 6.